This TCR beta chain was profiled in a study of post-analysis software for immune sequencing data. Sequencing libraries made from TCR beta cDNA carried unique molecular identifiers. TCRdb used MiXCR to reprocess the PCR reads, holding one entry per CDR3 protein. The sample holds about 620,000 distinct CDR3 sequences; about 40% are singletons and the top ten take under 2%. Study-level results: In multiple sclerosis, normalized Chao1 diversity was significantly below that of controls. Higher frequency in patients than in controls was seen for a handful of TRBV segments, with TRBV5-6, TRBV5-1 and TRBV20-1 among them. Samples from a shared batch, those prepared together, strongly co-clustered by F measure.

Turning to this clonotype: The antigen is unknown.

The V end lost 0 bases, the J end lost 3 bases, and 15 bases lay between the germline ends. The length of the CDR3 is 16 residues. The germline V gene encodes CDR1 SGDLS and CDR2 YYNGEE. This receptor was obtained from a girl aged 5-17 years with multiple sclerosis. The V and J genes are TRBV9 and TRBJ1-1; maybe TRBD1 (6 bases). Material: blood. The CDR3 loop is CASSVVGTNMDTEAFF. The DNA of the CDR3 is TGTGCCAGCAGCGTAGTTGGGACAAATATGGACACTGAAGCTTTCTTT. Looking up the rest from reference TRBV9 and TRBJ1-1 gives the full variable domain: DSGVTQTPKHLITATGQRVTLRCSPRSGDLSVYWYQQSLDQGLQFLIQYYNGEERAKGNILERFSAQQFPDLHSELNLSSLELGDSALYFCASSVVGTNMDTEAFFGQGTRLTVV.